This entry concerns a single T cell receptor beta chain. This specimen belongs to a study of identifying expanded T cells in peripheral blood. Germline-derived CDR1 and CDR2 are SGHRS and YFSETQ. Trimming stripped 5 bases from V and 0 bases from J, with 13 bases between. The CDR3 consists of 15 residues. Profiled with immunoSEQ multiplex PCR; TCRdb holds only in-frame clones, not every one. The sample comprises roughly 78,000 clones, almost 90% of which are singletons, and around 3.3% rests with the top ten. This TCR came from a person aged 18 to 75 in good health. The material sequenced was blood. This chain links TRBV5-1 with TRBJ2-3, with D tentatively TRBD2 (6 bases). CDR3 DNA: TGCGCCAGCAGAGATAGCGGCAAAAGCACAGATACGCAGTATTTT. This encodes CASRDSGKSTDTQYF. The full variable domain, completed using reference TRBV5-1 and TRBJ2-3, is KAGVTQTPRYLIKTRGQQVTLSCSPISGHRSVSWYQQTPGQGLQFLFEYFSETQRNKGNFPGRFSGRQFSNSRSEMNVSTLELGDSALYLCASRDSGKSTDTQYFGPGTRLTVL.